Listed here are 22 T cell receptor beta chains from one sample, sequenced in a study of a mutant IDH1 vaccine in newly diagnosed glioma (dated by TCRdb to about 2021). Preparation of the library involved the immunoSEQ multiplex PCR assay. TCRdb obtained this table from immuneACCESS and retained in-frame rearrangements with V and J assigned. These tables miss some clones; where compared with another copy, unresolved V genes account for less than half of the shortfall, and the remainder is unexplained. The sample has 40,000 or so clones on record, more than 75% of them singletons. Around 5.5% of the sample rests with the top ten. For these receptors, no antigen is known. This specimen's time point label, interpreted: week 5, during vaccination. A 20-mer mutant IDH1 peptide at 300 micrograms in Montanide made up each vaccine dose, which was injected subcutaneously together with topical imiquimod. The material sequenced was PBMCs, taken from a glioma patient whose treatment included an IDH1 peptide vaccine. These receptors were taken from a man aged 35 to 55 with glioma.

This clone came up once. The V gene is TRBV7-8, the J gene TRBJ2-2, with D tentatively TRBD1 (5 bases). Between the trimmed V and J ends, which lost 1 base and 1 base, there was a span of 7 bases. The CDR3 sequence is 15 residues long. Germline V gene lookup returns CDR1 SGHVS and CDR2 FQNEAQ. CDR3 protein: CASSLGQGNTGELFF. In DNA form, the CDR3 reads TGTGCCAGCAGCTTAGGTCAGGGGAACACCGGGGAGCTGTTTTTT.

This clone was seen a handful of times. V and J are TRBV5-4 and TRBJ1-3; D call uncertain. CDR1 SGHNT and CDR2 YYREEE come from the germline V gene (reference sequence). The V end was cut by 2 bases, the J end by 2 bases, with 8 bases between. CDR3 length equals 14 residues. The CDR3, as DNA: TGTGCCAGCAGCTTTCAGCTGGCTGGAAACACCATATATTTT. It codes for CASSFQLAGNTIYF. The full variable domain, in which reference TRBV5-4 and TRBJ1-3 provide the parts outside the CDR3, is ETGVTQSPTHLIKTRGQQVTLRCSSQSGHNTVSWYQQALGQGPQFIFQYYREEENGRGNFPPRFSGLQFPNYSSELNVNALELDDSALYLCASSFQLAGNTIYFGEGSWLTVV.

The chain carries TRBV10-2 and TRBJ2-7, with 8 bases matching TRBD1. V lost 8 bases, J lost 4 bases, and 7 bases stayed unmatched. CDR3 length equals 13 residues. Germline lookup yields CDR1 WSHSY and CDR2 SAAADI. The DNA of the CDR3 is TGCGCCAGCCGGGTTAACAGGGGGTACGAGCAGTACTTC. Translation gives CASRVNRGYEQYF.

The genes are TRBV27 and TRBJ2-7; D possibly corresponds to TRBD2 (7 bases). The germline gives CDR1 MNHEY, CDR2 SMNVEV (reference sequence). This CDR3 contains 14 residues. Deletions cut 3 bases from V and 3 bases from J, with 12 bases between. The CDR3 DNA reads as TGTGCCAGCAGTTTCAACAGGGACTACTACGAGCAGTACTTC. It specifies CASSFNRDYYEQYF.

The table lists this clone with a few counts. The chain joins TRBV29-1 to TRBJ1-5; 9 positions match TRBD1. Trimming cost V 6 bases and J 5 bases; bases outside gene matches: 5. CDR1 is SQVTM, CDR2 ANQGSEA, per germline. The CDR3 totals 13 residues. CDR3 loop: CSVGDRVDQPQHF. The DNA for the CDR3 is TGCAGCGTGGGGGACAGGGTCGATCAGCCCCAGCATTTT.

V is TRBV5-8 and J is TRBJ1-6; the D gene is possibly TRBD1 (5 bases). Trimming took off 4 bases at V and 6 bases at J, with 11 bases between the two ends. This CDR3 region has 14 residues. Germline values: CDR1 SGHTS, CDR2 YDEGEE. CDR3 amino acids: CASSPGVLNSPLHF. The CDR3 nucleotides are TGTGCCAGCAGCCCGGGGGTCCTTAATTCACCCCTCCACTTT.

The chain joins TRBV30 to TRBJ1-4, with D unclear. Germline V gene lookup returns CDR1 GTSNPN and CDR2 SVGIG (reference sequence). Between the trimmed V and J ends, which lost 1 base and 13 bases, there was a span of 7 bases. The CDR3 sequence is 10 residues long. DNA for the CDR3: TGTGCCTGGAGTGGGGGTCGACTGTTTTTT. Amino acids: CAWSGGRLFF.

This clone has more than one count but fewer than ten. The rearrangement uses TRBV19 and TRBJ2-1; D perhaps matches TRBD2 (5 bases). V was pared by 0 bases and J by 9 bases, with 15 bases between. The CDR3 is made up of 15 amino acids. Germline V gene lookup returns CDR1 LNHDA and CDR2 SQIVND (reference sequence). The CDR3 nucleotides read TGTGCCAGTAGTATAGAGTCAGCTGGCGGAGGTGAGCAGTTCTTC. Translating gives CASSIESAGGGEQFF.

The chain links TRBV5-1 to TRBJ2-1, with 8 bases identical to TRBD2. J lost 5 bases, V lost 0 bases, and 7 bases had no gene match. CDR1 is SGHRS, CDR2 YFSETQ, per germline. The CDR3 has 16 residues. CDR3 nucleotide sequence: TGCGCCAGCAGCTTGGCATCAGCGGGGGCTAACAATGAGCAGTTCTTC. It yields the protein CASSLASAGANNEQFF.

The chain links TRBV10-3 to TRBJ2-7; 7 bases are shared with TRBD1. The CDR3 spans 16 residues. The junction had 13 bases not matched to a gene; V was cut back by 3 bases and J by 5 bases. Germline CDR1 reads ENHRY; CDR2 reads SYGVKD. The CDR3 here is CAISESRGGAQDEQYF. For the CDR3, the DNA is TGTGCCATCAGTGAATCCAGAGGGGGCGCGCAGGACGAGCAGTACTTC.

The rearrangement links TRBV6-4 to TRBJ2-1, with D possibly being TRBD1 (6 bases). The V end lost 5 bases, the J end lost 5 bases, and 16 bases lay between the germline ends. This CDR3 region has 15 residues. Germline V CDR1 and CDR2: MRHNA, SNTAGT. The CDR3: CASSTHRDKHNEQFF. CDR3 nucleotides: TGTGCCAGCAGTACGCACCGGGACAAGCACAATGAGCAGTTCTTC.

This clone turned up a few times. V is TRBV12-5 and J is TRBJ1-5; D is uncertain. The V gene lost 9 bases and the J gene lost 9 bases, with 3 bases spanning the gap. The CDR3 contains 8 residues. Germline-derived CDR1 and CDR2 are LGHNT and FRNRAP. Here the CDR3 reads CARGPQHF. The CDR3 nucleotides read TGTGCTAGGGGGCCCCAGCATTTT.

The chain has TRBV11-2 and TRBJ2-7, with 14 bases lining up with TRBD2. This CDR3 is built from 15 residues. Germline trimming cut 5 bases from V and 3 bases from J; bases unmatched to any gene: 3. Germline loops: CDR1 SGHAT, CDR2 FQNNGV. CDR3 in amino acids: CASSKGTSGGYEQYF. The CDR3 nucleotides read TGTGCCAGCAGCAAGGGGACTAGCGGGGGCTACGAGCAGTACTTC.

The chain employs TRBV6-5 and TRBJ2-5; TRBD2 agrees at 8 bases. Germline V CDR1 and CDR2: MNHEY, SVGAGI. The CDR3 runs 14 residues. Trimming at V came to 2 bases and at J to 5 bases, leaving 4 bases not matched to a gene. The CDR3 DNA reads as TGTGCCAGCAGTTACGGACTAGCTGAGGAGACCCAGTACTTC. Protein: CASSYGLAEETQYF.

V gene TRBV5-1 combines with J gene TRBJ1-2, with D possibly matching TRBD1 (5 bases). Between the trimmed V and J ends, which lost 0 bases and 3 bases, there was a span of 18 bases. The CDR3 has 17 amino acids. CDR1 is SGHRS and CDR2 is YFSETQ in the germline V gene. CDR3 DNA sequence: TGCGCCAGCAGCTTGGACTCTATTCGGGGAGGGGACTATGGCTACACCTTC. Translation gives CASSLDSIRGGDYGYTF.

The chain is built from TRBV29-1 and TRBJ2-3, with 10 bases lining up with TRBD1. V lost 6 bases and J lost 4; bases outside the gene matches: 7. CDR1 and CDR2 from the germline V gene are SQVTM and ANQGSEA. This CDR3 comprises 14 residues. CDR3 sequence reads: CSVIAGTGADTQYF. The CDR3 bases are TGCAGCGTGATAGCCGGGACAGGGGCAGATACGCAGTATTTT.

The chain couples TRBV2 to TRBJ2-2, with 10 bases fitting TRBD1. Germline-derived CDR1 and CDR2 are SNHLY and FYNNEI. This CDR3 region has 14 residues. Losses at the gene ends were 8 bases for V and 7 bases for J; bases not matched to a gene: 7. CDR3 nucleotide sequence: TGTGCCAGCCAAGACAGGGGGCATGACGGGGAGCTGTTTTTT. Protein sequence: CASQDRGHDGELFF.

The chain carries TRBV19 and TRBJ1-6, with TRBD1 identical over 9 bases. Germline values: CDR1 LNHDA, CDR2 SQIVND (reference sequence). J lost 0 bases, V lost 10 bases, and 10 bases had no gene match. The CDR3 extends over 17 amino acids. This CDR3 is CATRQGVKSSYNSPLHF. In DNA form, the CDR3 reads TGTGCCACCCGACAGGGGGTGAAGAGCTCCTATAATTCACCCCTCCACTTT.

This clone was seen a few times. The chain links TRBV30 to TRBJ1-4, with a weak D call TRBD1 (6 bases). With 5 bases removed from V and 7 bases from J, the gap between germline ends came to 17 bases. The CDR3 totals 14 residues. Germline CDR1 GTSNPN, CDR2 SVGIG (reference sequence). The CDR3 DNA reads as TGTGCCTGGGATTCACAGGGAGGGCGTGAAAAACTGTTTTTT. Protein: CAWDSQGGREKLFF.

This clone came up a few times. The V call is TRBV4-1, the J call TRBJ1-2; TRBD1 matches 7 bases. CDR3 length: 13 amino acids. The germline CDR1 and CDR2 sequences are MGHRA and YSYEKL. Trimming at V came to 6 bases and at J to 3 bases, leaving 4 bases not matched to a gene. The CDR3 sequence: CASRTGTDYGYTF. CDR3 coding DNA: TGCGCCAGCAGAACCGGGACAGACTATGGCTACACCTTC.

The V and J genes are TRBV6-6 and TRBJ1-1; D perhaps matches TRBD1 (5 bases). This CDR3 has 13 amino acids. Germline CDR1 reads MNHNY; CDR2 reads SVGAGI (reference sequence). Trimming stripped 3 bases from V and 6 bases from J, with 11 bases between. CDR3 in amino acids: CASSYSGGPEAFF. CDR3 nucleotide sequence: TGTGCCAGCAGTTATTCGGGGGGACCTGAAGCTTTCTTT.

The V gene is TRBV30, the J gene TRBJ2-2; 9 bases fit TRBD2. The germline CDR1 and CDR2 sequences are GTSNPN and SVGIG (reference sequence). This CDR3 is built from 15 residues. J was trimmed by 4 bases and V by 1 base; bases with no gene match: 4. The DNA for the CDR3 is TGTGCCTGGAGTGGGTTAGCGGGGGCCACCGGGGAGCTGTTTTTT. Its translation: CAWSGLAGATGELFF. Combining the CDR3 with reference TRBV30 and TRBJ2-2 gives the whole variable domain SQTIHQWPATLVQPVGSPLSLECTVEGTSNPNLYWYRQAAGRGLQLLFYSVGIGQISSEVPQNLSASRPQDRQFILSSKKLLLSDSGFYLCAWSGLAGATGELFFGEGSRLTVL.